A selection of T cell receptor beta chains follows, all from one sample in a study of neurological immune-mediated disorders. In TCRdb, the 5' RACE reads were re-called with MiXCR into one record per CDR3 protein. The data hold 65,000 to 90,000 distinct CDR3 sequences, with about 9.3% observed a single time. The specimen was PBMCs. Receptors were obtained from a man in his forties or fifties in good health. The CDR3 runs from the conserved cysteine through the conserved F or W. Fields, in order: V gene, clone size, D gene, J gene, CDR3 DNA, CDR3 protein. A D gene is named only where the DNA matches it firmly. Clone size, where shown, is once, few, many, or a class for clones that have expanded.

TRBV6-2/TRBV6-3	many	NA	TRBJ2-1	TGTGCCAGCAGTTACGGTAGGCCTTCATACAATGAGCAGTTCTTC	CASSYGRPSYNEQFF
TRBV20-1	many	TRBD2	TRBJ2-3	TGCAGTGCTAGAGCGGGGGGGAACACAGATACGCAGTATTTT	CSARAGGNTDTQYF
TRBV4-2	many	TRBD1	TRBJ1-1	TGTGCCAGCAGCCAAGATCAGGGGACAGCGAACACTGAAGCTTTCTTT	CASSQDQGTANTEAFF
TRBV2	many	TRBD1	TRBJ1-2	TGTGCCAGCATAGGGGGACAGGGTCAAGGCTACACCTTC	CASIGGQGQGYTF
TRBV5-1	NA	NA	TRBJ1-1	TGCGCCTGTAGCCTAACGAGAAACACTGAAGCTTTCTTT	CACSLTRNTEAFF
TRBV29-1	few	NA	TRBJ2-1	TGCAGCGTGGAGCGAGGGGTAGAGTTCTTC	CSVERGVEFF
TRBV6-5	many	TRBD1	TRBJ1-1	TGTGCCAGCCGATCAGGGGGAACTGAAGCTTTCTTT	CASRSGGTEAFF
TRBV9	NA	TRBD1	TRBJ1-2	TGTGCCAGCAGCGAAGAGGGGGGACAGGGCCACTATGGCTACACCTTC	CASSEEGGQGHYGYTF
TRBV5-1	many	TRBD1	TRBJ2-2	TGCGCCAGCAGCCATGGACAGGCAGAGGCGAACACCGGGGAGCTGTTTTTT	CASSHGQAEANTGELFF
TRBV5-4	NA	NA	TRBJ1-2	TGTGCCAGCAGGGGTTGGACGGACCCTAATCGTGGCTACACCTTC	CASRGWTDPNRGYTF
TRBV4-1	many	NA	TRBJ2-7	TGCGCCAGCAGCCAAGGCCCGGGCTACTCCTACGAGCAGTACTTC	CASSQGPGYSYEQYF
TRBV6-2/TRBV6-3	many	TRBD1	TRBJ2-1	TGTGCCAGCAGCTTGTTGACAGGGATGTACAATGAGCAGTTCTTC	CASSLLTGMYNEQFF
TRBV18	few	TRBD1	TRBJ1-6	TGTGCCAGCTCACCCGAGGGGACAGGTCAATCACCCCTCCACTTT	CASSPEGTGQSPLHF
TRBV6-5	many	TRBD2	TRBJ2-7	TGTGCCAGCAGGGGACTAGCGGGGGGGTTCAGCTCCTACGAGCAGTACTTC	CASRGLAGGFSSYEQYF
TRBV4-2	many	NA	TRBJ2-7	TGTGCCAGCAGCCGGGACTTCTCCTACGAGCAGTACTTC	CASSRDFSYEQYF
TRBV28	many	TRBD1	TRBJ1-5	TGTGCCAGCAGTTTGGGGGACAGGTCATATCAGCCCCAGCATTTT	CASSLGDRSYQPQHF
TRBV5-1	many	TRBD1	TRBJ2-7	TGCGCCAGCAGCCCCAGGACAGGGAACTACGAGCAGTACTTC	CASSPRTGNYEQYF